This T cell receptor beta chain comes out of a study of early T cells in non-severe SARS-CoV-2 infection. Study context: It was bulk RNA from unsorted whole blood that was sequenced, and the chains were unpaired.

Each CDR3 protein is one row after TCRdb ran MiXCR on the 5' RACE reads. The sample lists about 31,000 distinct CDR3 sequences, 4.5% to 6.5% seen once, with approximately 6.5% in the top ten. V shed 4 bases and J shed 5 bases, with 8 bases lying between them. CDR3 length: 12 amino acids. This clonotype was found a few times. Its antigen is unidentified. Study-level results: Matching against VDJdb likely underestimated virus-specific expansions, favoring anti-spike CD8.

The rearrangement joins TRBV12-3 or TRBV12-4 to TRBJ1-2; TRBD1 is a possible D gene (5 bases). The receptor was derived from an adult who was a healthcare worker with PCR-confirmed SARS-CoV-2 infection or an uninfected control (not recorded which). The sample consisted of whole blood. CDR3 protein: CASSSQGYGYTF. The CDR3 DNA reads as TGTGCCAGCAGTTCCCAGGGTTATGGCTACACCTTC.